This TCR beta chain was sequenced in a study of cytomegalovirus exposure and HLA in healthy donors. The V gene end was trimmed by 5 bases and the J gene end by 5 bases; junction bases not matched to a gene: 13. This CDR3 is built from 16 residues. Germline V gene lookup returns CDR1 MDHEN and CDR2 SYDVKM. Of note for this clone: Antigen specificity is unknown.

Study-level findings and limits: Indistinguishable V segments such as TRBV6-2 and TRBV6-3 were excluded. Sequencing depth roughly uniform across donors was assumed in presence/absence analyses.

PCR amplification relied on 60 Vbeta primers (plus 13 Jbeta primers). The protocol was immunoSEQ multiplex PCR, while the TCRdb copy is restricted to in-frame clones and leaves out a portion. This sample has fewer than 250,000 clones, with roughly 74% found just once. This sequence was found in a woman in her thirties in good health and CMV-seropositive. The specimen was PBMCs. The V call is TRBV28, the J call TRBJ2-5; 8 bases are a match to TRBD2. As DNA, the CDR3 is TGTGCCAGCAGTGTGGGGTTAGCGGGGCCGAGGGAGACCCAGTACTTC. Encoded protein: CASSVGLAGPRETQYF.